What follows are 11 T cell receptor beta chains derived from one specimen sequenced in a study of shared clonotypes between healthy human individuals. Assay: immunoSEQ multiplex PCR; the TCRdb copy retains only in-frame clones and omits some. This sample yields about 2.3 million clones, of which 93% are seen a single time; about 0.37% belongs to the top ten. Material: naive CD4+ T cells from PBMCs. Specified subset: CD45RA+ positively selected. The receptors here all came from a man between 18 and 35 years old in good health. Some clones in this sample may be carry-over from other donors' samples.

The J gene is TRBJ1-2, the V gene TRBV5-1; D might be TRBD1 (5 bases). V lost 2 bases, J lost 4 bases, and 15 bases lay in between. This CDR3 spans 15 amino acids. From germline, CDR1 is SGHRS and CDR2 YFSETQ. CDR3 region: CASSLAPGAGYGYTF. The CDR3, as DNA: TGCGCCAGCAGCTTAGCCCCCGGGGCCGGCTATGGCTACACCTTC.

The CDR3 region is CASSPRERGTGELFF. The CDR3 DNA follows: TGCGCCAGCAGCCCCCGGGAGCGCGGTACCGGGGAGCTGTTTTTT. The V and J genes are TRBV5-1 and TRBJ2-2; perhaps TRBD2 as D (6 bases). Trimming took off 4 bases at V and 5 bases at J, with 15 bases between the two ends. This CDR3 is built from 15 residues. In germline, CDR1 is SGHRS, CDR2 YFSETQ.

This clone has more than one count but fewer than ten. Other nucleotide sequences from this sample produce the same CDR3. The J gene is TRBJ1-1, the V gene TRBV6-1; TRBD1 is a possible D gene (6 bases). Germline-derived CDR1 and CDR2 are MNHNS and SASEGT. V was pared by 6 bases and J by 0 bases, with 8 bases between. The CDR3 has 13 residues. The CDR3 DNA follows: TGTGCCAGCAGGACAGGAATGAACACTGAAGCTTTCTTT. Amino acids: CASRTGMNTEAFF.

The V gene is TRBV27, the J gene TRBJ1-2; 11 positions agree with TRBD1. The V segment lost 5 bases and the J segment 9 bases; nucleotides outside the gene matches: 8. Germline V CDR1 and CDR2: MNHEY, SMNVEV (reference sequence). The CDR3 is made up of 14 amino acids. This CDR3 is CASSPRGTGGSYTF. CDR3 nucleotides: TGTGCCAGCAGTCCCCGGGGGACAGGGGGAAGCTACACCTTC.

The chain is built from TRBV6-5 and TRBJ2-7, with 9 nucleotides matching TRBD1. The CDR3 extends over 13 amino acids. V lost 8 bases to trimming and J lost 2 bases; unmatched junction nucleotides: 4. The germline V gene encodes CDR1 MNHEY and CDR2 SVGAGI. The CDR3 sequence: CASARTGAYEQYF. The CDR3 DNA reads TGTGCCAGCGCTAGGACAGGGGCCTACGAGCAGTACTTC.

The CDR3 is CSVSRTGELFF. Here the CDR3 DNA reads TGCAGCGTTTCCCGTACCGGGGAGCTGTTTTTT. The chain combines TRBV29-1 with TRBJ2-2, with unresolved D. CDR1 SQVTM and CDR2 ANQGSEA come from the germline V gene. This CDR3 comprises 11 residues. V was shortened by 5 bases and J by 5 bases, with 6 bases between the two germline ends.

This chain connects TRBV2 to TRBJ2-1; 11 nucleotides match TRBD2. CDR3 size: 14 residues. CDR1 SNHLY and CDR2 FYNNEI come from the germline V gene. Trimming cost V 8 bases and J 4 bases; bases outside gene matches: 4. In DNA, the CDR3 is TGTGCCAGCCCTAGCGGGAGGTGGTACAATGAGCAGTTCTTC. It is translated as CASPSGRWYNEQFF.

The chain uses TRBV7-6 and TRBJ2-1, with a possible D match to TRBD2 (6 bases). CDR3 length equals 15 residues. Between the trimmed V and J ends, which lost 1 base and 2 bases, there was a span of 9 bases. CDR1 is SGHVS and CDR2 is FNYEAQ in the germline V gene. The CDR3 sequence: CASSLGIAAYNEQFF. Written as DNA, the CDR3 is TGTGCCAGCAGCTTAGGGATAGCGGCCTACAATGAGCAGTTCTTC. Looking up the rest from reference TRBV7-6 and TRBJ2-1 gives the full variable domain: GAGVSQSPRYKVTKRGQDVALRCDPISGHVSLYWYRQALGQGPEFLTYFNYEAQQDKSGLPNDRFSAERPEGSISTLTIQRTEQRDSAMYRCASSLGIAAYNEQFFGPGTRLTVL.

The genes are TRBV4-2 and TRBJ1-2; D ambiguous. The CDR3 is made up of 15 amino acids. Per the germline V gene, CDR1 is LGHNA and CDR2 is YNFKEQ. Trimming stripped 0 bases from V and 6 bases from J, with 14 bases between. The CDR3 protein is CASSQDGVTLDGYTF. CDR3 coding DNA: TGTGCCAGCAGCCAAGATGGGGTAACCCTTGATGGCTACACCTTC.

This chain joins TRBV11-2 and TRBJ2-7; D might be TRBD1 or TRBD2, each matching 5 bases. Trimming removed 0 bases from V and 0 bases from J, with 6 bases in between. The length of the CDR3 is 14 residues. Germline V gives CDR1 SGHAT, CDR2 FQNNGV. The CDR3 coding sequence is TGTGCCAGCAGCTTAGATGGGGGCTCCTACGAGCAGTACTTC. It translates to CASSLDGGSYEQYF.

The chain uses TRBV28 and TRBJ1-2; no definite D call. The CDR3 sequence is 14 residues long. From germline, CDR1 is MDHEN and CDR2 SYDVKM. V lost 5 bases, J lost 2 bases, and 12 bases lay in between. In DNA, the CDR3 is TGTGCCAGCAGTCCCTCGGGAAGGAACTATGGCTACACCTTC. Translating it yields CASSPSGRNYGYTF.